Below are 27 T cell receptor beta chains sequenced from a single sample in a study of blood T cells in healthy people across ages. A second PCR of about 7 to 12 cycles used a sample-barcoded 5' primer and a J-beta primer mix. TCRdb re-derived calls from the 5' RACE reads in MiXCR, one entry per CDR3 protein. The sample lists hundreds of thousands of distinct CDR3 sequences; around 32% were seen once. The specimen sequenced was blood. These receptors were taken from a woman at least 80 years old in good health.

This clonotype occurred many times. V gene TRBV4-2 combines with J gene TRBJ1-4; D remains unclear. CDR1 and CDR2 from the germline V gene are LGHNA and YNFKEQ. This CDR3 contains 15 residues. V shed 3 bases and J shed 7 bases, with 15 bases lying between them. The CDR3 loop is CASSQRAGLGEKLFF. The CDR3 nucleotides read TGTGCCAGCAGCCAGAGAGCGGGGTTAGGTGAAAAACTGTTTTTT.

The chain couples TRBV4-1 to TRBJ1-1; D is possibly TRBD1 (5 bases). Germline V gives CDR1 MGHRA, CDR2 YSYEKL. The CDR3 is made up of 16 amino acids. Trimming stripped 2 bases from V and 0 bases from J, with 13 bases between. The CDR3 coding sequence is TGCGCCAGCAGCCAACCGGGACGGCCAATGAACACTGAAGCTTTCTTT. This encodes CASSQPGRPMNTEAFF.

This clonotype was seen at least ten times. The V and J genes are TRBV6-5 and TRBJ1-1; tentative D call: TRBD1 (6 bases). Germline V gene sequence: CDR1 MNHEY, CDR2 SVGAGI. This CDR3 region has 14 residues. The germline V and J ends were trimmed by 3 bases and 5 bases, with 13 bases remaining between them. The CDR3 DNA follows: TGTGCCAGCAGTTATGGGGGGCCAGGGACTGAAGCTTTCTTT. Protein sequence: CASSYGGPGTEAFF.

This clonotype was picked up many times. This sequence joins TRBV3-1 and TRBJ1-2, with no clear D. Germline assignment: CDR1 LGHDT and CDR2 YNNKEL (reference sequence). Deletions cut 3 bases from V and 4 bases from J, with 6 bases between. The CDR3 length is 12 residues. The DNA for the CDR3 is TGTGCCAGCAGCCAGGGTTTCTATGGCTACACCTTC. Translation gives CASSQGFYGYTF.

This clonotype was observed at least ten times. The rearrangement links TRBV7-8 to TRBJ1-5; D may be TRBD1 (5 bases). The ends were cut back, 0 bases at V and 7 bases at J, with 10 bases in the middle. The CDR3 totals 14 residues. The germline gives CDR1 SGHVS, CDR2 FQNEAQ. The chain's CDR3 is CASSLAPRAQPQHF. The CDR3 nucleotides are TGTGCCAGCAGCTTAGCCCCCAGGGCACAGCCCCAGCATTTT.

The chain recombines TRBV7-8 with TRBJ2-2, with D perhaps given as TRBD1 or TRBD2 (5 bases each). Trimming shortened V by 10 bases and J by 2 bases, and 20 bases separated the two germline ends. Germline CDR1 and CDR2: SGHVS and FQNEAQ. CDR3 size: 16 residues. The CDR3 DNA reads as TGTGCCACCCCTCCGATGGGGACGTTAAACACCGGGGAGCTGTTTTTT. It translates to CATPPMGTLNTGELFF. The variable domain in full, with the rest retrieved from reference TRBV7-8 and TRBJ2-2, is GAGVSQSPRYKVAKRGQDVALRCDPISGHVSLFWYQQALGQGPEFLTYFQNEAQLDKSGLPSDRFFAERPEGSVSTLKIQRTQQEDSAVYLCATPPMGTLNTGELFFGEGSRLTVL.

This clonotype was found many times. The rearrangement uses TRBV6-5 and TRBJ1-1; D call uncertain. The CDR3 is made up of 14 amino acids. The ends were cut back, 7 bases at V and 4 bases at J, with 16 bases in the middle. The V gene's germline CDR1 is MNHEY and CDR2 SVGAGI. The CDR3 DNA reads TGTGCCAGCACCCCCCCGGGAGGCCGCACTGAAGCTTTCTTT. This codes for CASTPPGGRTEAFF.

The rearrangement links TRBV5-1 to TRBJ2-7; D might be TRBD1 (5 bases). Trimming removed 1 base from V and 3 bases from J, with 8 bases in between. Germline CDR1 and CDR2: SGHRS and YFSETQ. The CDR3 spans 13 residues. The CDR3 DNA reads as TGCGCCAGCAGCTTGTTCGACAGCTACGAGCAGTACTTC. Protein product: CASSLFDSYEQYF.

CDR3 in amino acids: CASSLDIGPSNEQFF. The CDR3 coding sequence is TGTGCCAGCAGCTTAGATATAGGCCCGAGCAATGAGCAGTTCTTC. This chain joins TRBV11-2 and TRBJ2-1; no clear D. Germline CDR1 reads SGHAT; CDR2 reads FQNNGV. This CDR3 region has 15 residues. V was pared by 0 bases and J by 6 bases, with 12 bases between.

This clonotype appeared once. This chain connects TRBV20-1 to TRBJ2-4; D remains unclear. The CDR3 extends over 14 amino acids. Between the trimmed V and J ends, which lost 6 bases and 2 bases, there was a span of 14 bases. CDR1 and CDR2 from the germline V gene are DFQATT and SNEGSKA (reference sequence). Written as DNA, the CDR3 is TGCAGTGCAAAGGATGTTGTTACCAAAAACATTCAGTACTTC. It translates to CSAKDVVTKNIQYF.

The CDR3 here is CASDLGRGLQPQHF. CDR3 DNA sequence: TGTGCCAGCGACCTCGGCAGGGGGCTACAGCCCCAGCATTTT. This chain links TRBV6-2 or TRBV6-3 with TRBJ1-5; 8 nucleotides align to TRBD1. Per the germline V gene, CDR1 is MNHEY and CDR2 is SVGEGT. V was pared by 8 bases and J by 7 bases, with 10 bases of the junction left unmatched. CDR3 size: 14 residues.

Comments on this clonotype: One base away lies a much larger clone, so this may be a sequencing read error. The chain joins TRBV20-1 to TRBJ2-1, with TRBD2 matching 8 bases. CDR1 is DFQATT and CDR2 is SNEGSKA in the germline V gene (reference sequence). The length of the CDR3 is 13 residues. V gave up 6 bases and J gave up 7 bases; unmatched junction bases: 8. CDR3 nucleotides: TGCAGTGCCTTGCGGGGGGCGGGAAATGAGCAGTTCTTC. Translating it yields CSALRGAGNEQFF.

This clonotype was seen a handful of times. The J gene is TRBJ1-4, the V gene TRBV20-1; perhaps TRBD1 as D (6 bases). Deletions cut 0 bases from V and 8 bases from J, with 10 bases between. Germline CDR1 DFQATT, CDR2 SNEGSKA (reference sequence). This CDR3 has 13 residues. Written as DNA, the CDR3 is TGCAGTGCTAGAGATATCGACAGGGAAAAACTGTTTTTT. As protein: CSARDIDREKLFF.

The chain uses TRBV20-1 and TRBJ2-3, with TRBD2 identical over 7 bases. This CDR3 comprises 15 residues. Germline V gives CDR1 DFQATT, CDR2 SNEGSKA (reference sequence). J was trimmed by 6 bases and V by 0 bases; bases with no gene match: 9. The CDR3 nucleotides read TGCAGTGCTAGAGATATGGCGGGAGATTACGATACGCAGTATTTT. Its translation is CSARDMAGDYDTQYF.

CDR3 loop: CASSPGPRVDTQYF. The CDR3, as DNA: TGCGCCAGCAGTCCTGGGCCCCGAGTGGATACGCAGTATTTT. The V gene is TRBV5-1, the J gene TRBJ2-3; D remains unclear. The germline CDR1 and CDR2 sequences are SGHRS and YFSETQ. V dropped 5 bases and J dropped 6 bases, with 16 bases sitting between them. CDR3 length: 14 residues. Looking up the rest from reference TRBV5-1 and TRBJ2-3 gives the full variable domain: KAGVTQTPRYLIKTRGQQVTLSCSPISGHRSVSWYQQTPGQGLQFLFEYFSETQRNKGNFPGRFSGRQFSNSRSEMNVSTLELGDSALYLCASSPGPRVDTQYFGPGTRLTVL.

The sample holds many counts of this clonotype. The genes are TRBV30 and TRBJ1-2; 7 positions agree with TRBD1. This CDR3 spans 17 amino acids. Unmatched junction bases numbered 18, after V lost 3 bases and J lost 5 bases. In germline, CDR1 is GTSNPN, CDR2 SVGIG (reference sequence). This CDR3 is CAWSSPLTGQLLYGYTF. CDR3 DNA: TGTGCCTGGAGCTCACCCCTGACAGGGCAGCTCCTATATGGCTACACCTTC.

The CDR3 DNA follows: TGTGCCAGCAAACACCGACAGGCCGGCTATGGCTACACCTTC. Encoded protein: CASKHRQAGYGYTF. The V and J genes are TRBV6-1 and TRBJ1-2, with D possibly matching TRBD1 (6 bases). V dropped 7 bases and J dropped 4 bases, with 16 bases sitting between them. The CDR3 is 14 residues long. The germline V gene has CDR1 MNHNS and CDR2 SASEGT.

The chain combines TRBV3-1 with TRBJ2-2; D gene unclear. Per the germline V gene, CDR1 is LGHDT and CDR2 is YNNKEL (reference sequence). This CDR3 spans 14 amino acids. The V end lost 1 base, the J end lost 4 bases, and 7 bases lay between the germline ends. CDR3 protein: CASSQGLTTGELFF. In nucleotides, the CDR3 is TGTGCCAGCAGCCAAGGGCTTACCACCGGGGAGCTGTTTTTT.

This clonotype showed up many times. The chain links TRBV27 to TRBJ2-3, with a possible D match to TRBD1 (6 bases). CDR3 length: 12 amino acids. V lost 5 bases and J lost 6, with 9 bases in between. CDR1 is MNHEY and CDR2 is SMNVEV in the germline V gene (reference sequence). The CDR3 sequence: CASSTRGDTQYF. The CDR3 nucleotides are TGTGCCAGCAGTACTAGGGGGGATACGCAGTATTTT.

The chain carries TRBV29-1 and TRBJ2-2; the D is unclear. Trimming removed 1 base at V and 7 bases at J, with 13 bases between. Germline V gives CDR1 SQVTM, CDR2 ANQGSEA. The CDR3 loop spans 14 amino acids. For the CDR3, the DNA is TGCAGCGTTGAAGGCTTTGGAGCCTTCGGGGAGCTGTTTTTT. It is translated as CSVEGFGAFGELFF.

A few counts support this clonotype. V is TRBV6-6 and J is TRBJ2-3; tentatively, D is TRBD2 (6 bases). CDR1 is MNHNY, CDR2 SVGAGI, per germline (reference sequence). This CDR3 is 16 amino acids long. V shed 6 bases and J shed 0 bases, with 16 bases lying between them. The CDR3 DNA sequence: TGTGCCAGCAGCCGCTATGGACGGGGGAGCACAGATACGCAGTATTTT. Encoded protein: CASSRYGRGSTDTQYF.

A word on this clonotype: Since a much larger clone is just one base distant, this may be a read error. The CDR3 coding sequence is TGCGCCAGCATCTCCGTGACAGGGGTCAAAAATGAGCAGTTCTTC. Translated: CASISVTGVKNEQFF. The chain combines TRBV5-1 with TRBJ2-1, with 8 bases aligning to TRBD1. V shed 6 bases and J 7 bases; nucleotides not matched to a gene: 12. CDR3 length: 15 amino acids. The V gene's germline CDR1 is SGHRS and CDR2 YFSETQ.

The rearrangement uses TRBV29-1 and TRBJ2-1; possible D gene TRBD1, 5 bases. Trimming cost V 1 base and J 4 bases, with 8 bases left between them. CDR3 length: 13 amino acids. The germline CDR1 and CDR2 sequences are SQVTM and ANQGSEA. CDR3 sequence reads: CSVEARQYNEQFF. CDR3 DNA: TGCAGCGTTGAAGCTCGACAGTACAATGAGCAGTTCTTC.

Comment on this clonotype: This may be a read error, as it is one base from a much larger clone. The chain has TRBV30 and TRBJ2-5; D is uncertain. The tail of the sequence fits TRBJ2-7 better, so the J call may be wrong. The CDR3 totals 11 residues. Germline CDR1 and CDR2: GTSNPN and SVGIG (reference sequence). The CDR3 DNA reads as TGTGCCTGGAGTTCCGTCGGCGAGCAGTACTTC. Translation: CAWSSVGEQYF.

This clonotype was counted ten times or more. The DNA of the CDR3 is TGTGCCAGCAGCTCCAATGACAGGGGGTATAACTATGGCTACACCTTC. Its protein is CASSSNDRGYNYGYTF. The J gene is TRBJ1-2, the V gene TRBV7-9; 9 bases map to TRBD1. V dropped 4 bases and J dropped 1; count of bases not matched to a gene: 7. In germline, CDR1 is SEHNR, CDR2 FQNEAQ (reference sequence). There are 16 residues in the CDR3.

The chain carries TRBV20-1 and TRBJ1-2; D may be TRBD1 (5 bases). Germline V lookup: CDR1 DFQATT, CDR2 SNEGSKA (reference sequence). This CDR3 contains 15 residues. Trimming removed 3 bases at V and 5 bases at J, with 19 bases between. DNA for the CDR3: TGCAGTGCTAGTATGATGCGGAGGGGAATTTATGGCTACACCTTC. Translation: CSASMMRRGIYGYTF.

The table lists this clonotype with many counts. The CDR3 sequence is CATNKLAGDQETQYF. DNA for the CDR3: TGTGCCACTAATAAACTAGCGGGGGACCAAGAGACCCAGTACTTC. The rearrangement uses TRBV7-9 and TRBJ2-5, with 11 bases fitting TRBD2. Germline V gene sequence: CDR1 SEHNR, CDR2 FQNEAQ (reference sequence). Unmatched junction bases numbered 7, after V lost 10 bases and J lost 0 bases. The CDR3 runs 15 residues.